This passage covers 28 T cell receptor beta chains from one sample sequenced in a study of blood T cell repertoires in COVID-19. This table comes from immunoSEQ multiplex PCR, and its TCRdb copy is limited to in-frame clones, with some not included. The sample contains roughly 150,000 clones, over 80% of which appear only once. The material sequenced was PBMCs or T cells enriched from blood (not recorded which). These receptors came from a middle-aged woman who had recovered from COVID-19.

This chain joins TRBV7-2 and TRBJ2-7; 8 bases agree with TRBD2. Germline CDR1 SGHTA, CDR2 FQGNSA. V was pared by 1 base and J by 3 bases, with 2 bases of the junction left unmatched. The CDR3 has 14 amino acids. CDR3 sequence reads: CASSLVAGSYEQYF. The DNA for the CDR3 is TGTGCCAGCAGCTTAGTAGCGGGGAGCTACGAGCAGTACTTC.

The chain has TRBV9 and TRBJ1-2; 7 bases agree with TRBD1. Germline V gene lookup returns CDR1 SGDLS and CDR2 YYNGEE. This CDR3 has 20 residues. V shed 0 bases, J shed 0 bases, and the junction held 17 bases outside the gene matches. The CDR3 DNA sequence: TGTGCCAGCAGCGTAGCCCTCGGGGTCGACAGGGTAGGGTCTAACTATGGCTACACCTTC. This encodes CASSVALGVDRVGSNYGYTF.

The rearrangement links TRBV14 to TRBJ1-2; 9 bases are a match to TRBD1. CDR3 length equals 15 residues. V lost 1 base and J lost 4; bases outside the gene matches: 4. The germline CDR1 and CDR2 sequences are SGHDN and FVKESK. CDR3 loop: CASSQGQGGTYGYTF. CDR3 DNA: TGTGCCAGCAGCCAAGGACAGGGGGGTACCTATGGCTACACCTTC.

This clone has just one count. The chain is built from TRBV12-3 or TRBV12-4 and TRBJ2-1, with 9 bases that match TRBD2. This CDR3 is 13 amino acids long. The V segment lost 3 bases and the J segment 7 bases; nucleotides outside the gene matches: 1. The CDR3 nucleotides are TGTGCCAGCAGTTTTAGCGGGAGAAATGAGCAGTTCTTC. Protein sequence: CASSFSGRNEQFF.

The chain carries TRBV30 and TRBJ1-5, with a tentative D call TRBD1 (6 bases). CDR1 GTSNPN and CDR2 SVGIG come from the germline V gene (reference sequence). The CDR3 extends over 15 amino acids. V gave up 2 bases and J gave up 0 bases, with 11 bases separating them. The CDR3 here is CAWSRDTYSNQPQHF. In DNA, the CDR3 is TGTGCCTGGAGTCGGGACACATATAGCAATCAGCCCCAGCATTTT.

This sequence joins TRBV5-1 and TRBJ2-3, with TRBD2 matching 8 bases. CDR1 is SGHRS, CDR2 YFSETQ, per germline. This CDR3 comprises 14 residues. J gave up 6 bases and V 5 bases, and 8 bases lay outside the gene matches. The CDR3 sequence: CASRTQREIDTQYF. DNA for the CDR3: TGCGCCAGCAGAACCCAGCGGGAGATTGATACGCAGTATTTT.

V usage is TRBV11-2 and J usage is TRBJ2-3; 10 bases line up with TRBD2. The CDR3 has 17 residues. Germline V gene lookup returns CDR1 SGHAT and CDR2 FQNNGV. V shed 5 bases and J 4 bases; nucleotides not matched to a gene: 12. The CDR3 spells CASSPPLAGVGADTQYF. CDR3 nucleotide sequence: TGTGCCAGCAGCCCCCCCCTAGCGGGAGTTGGGGCAGATACGCAGTATTTT. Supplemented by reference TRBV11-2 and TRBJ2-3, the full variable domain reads EAGVAQSPRYKIIEKRQSVAFWCNPISGHATLYWYQQILGQGPKLLIQFQNNGVVDDSQLPKDRFSAERLKGVDSTLKIQPAKLEDSAVYLCASSPPLAGVGADTQYFGPGTRLTVL.

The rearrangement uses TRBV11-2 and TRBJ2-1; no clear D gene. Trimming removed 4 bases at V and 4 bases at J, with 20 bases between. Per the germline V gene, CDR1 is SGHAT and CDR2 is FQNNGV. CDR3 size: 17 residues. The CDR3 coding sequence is TGTGCCAGCAGCTCGACCGACCAGCGAGAAACTTACAATGAGCAGTTCTTC. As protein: CASSSTDQRETYNEQFF.

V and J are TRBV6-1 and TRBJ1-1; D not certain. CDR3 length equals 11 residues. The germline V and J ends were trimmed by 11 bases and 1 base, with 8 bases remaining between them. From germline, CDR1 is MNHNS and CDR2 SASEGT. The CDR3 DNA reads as TGTGCCGGAGGAGAGAACACTGAAGCTTTCTTT. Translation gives CAGGENTEAFF.

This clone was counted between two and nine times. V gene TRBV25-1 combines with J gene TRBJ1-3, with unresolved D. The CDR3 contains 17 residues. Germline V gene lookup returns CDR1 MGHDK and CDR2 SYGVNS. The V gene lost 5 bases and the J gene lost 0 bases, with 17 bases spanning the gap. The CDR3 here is CASSPGWEDYSGNTIYF. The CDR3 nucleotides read TGTGCCAGCAGTCCCGGCTGGGAGGATTACTCTGGAAACACCATATATTTT.

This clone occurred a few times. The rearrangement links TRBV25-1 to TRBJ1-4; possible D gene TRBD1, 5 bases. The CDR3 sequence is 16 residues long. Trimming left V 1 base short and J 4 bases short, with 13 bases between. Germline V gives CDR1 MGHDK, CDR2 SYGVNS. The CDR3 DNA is TGTGCCAGCAGTGAATTGGGAGGACACCGTAATGAAAAACTGTTTTTT. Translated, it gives CASSELGGHRNEKLFF.

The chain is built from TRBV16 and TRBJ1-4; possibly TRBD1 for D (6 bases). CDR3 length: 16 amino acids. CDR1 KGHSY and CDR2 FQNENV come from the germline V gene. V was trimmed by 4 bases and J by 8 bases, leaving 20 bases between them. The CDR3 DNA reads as TGTGCCAGCAGCCCAGAAGGGACATTAAGAGAGGAAAAACTGTTTTTT. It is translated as CASSPEGTLREEKLFF.

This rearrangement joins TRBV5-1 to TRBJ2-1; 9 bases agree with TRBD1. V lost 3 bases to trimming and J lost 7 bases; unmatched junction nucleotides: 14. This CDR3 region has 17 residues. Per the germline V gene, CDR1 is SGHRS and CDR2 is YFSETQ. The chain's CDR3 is CASSSGTGSRLWNEQFF. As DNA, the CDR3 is TGCGCCAGCAGCTCCGGGACAGGGAGCAGATTGTGGAATGAGCAGTTCTTC.

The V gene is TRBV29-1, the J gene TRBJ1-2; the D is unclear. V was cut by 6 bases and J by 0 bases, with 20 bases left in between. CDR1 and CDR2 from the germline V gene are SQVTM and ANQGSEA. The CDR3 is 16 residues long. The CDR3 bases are TGCAGCGTAGCGTCCAATCCACCAGTTCCTAACTATGGCTACACCTTC. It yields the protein CSVASNPPVPNYGYTF. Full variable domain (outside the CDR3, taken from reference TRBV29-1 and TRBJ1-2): SAVISQKPSRDICQRGTSLTIQCQVDSQVTMMFWYRQQPGQSLTLIATANQGSEATYESGFVIDKFPISRPNLTFSTLTVSNMSPEDSSIYLCSVASNPPVPNYGYTFGSGTRLTVV.

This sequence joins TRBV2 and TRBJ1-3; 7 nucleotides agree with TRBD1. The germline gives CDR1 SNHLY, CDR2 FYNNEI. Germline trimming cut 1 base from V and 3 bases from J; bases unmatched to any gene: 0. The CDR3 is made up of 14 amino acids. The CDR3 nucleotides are TGTGCCAGCAGTGAAGACAGGGGTGGAAACACCATATATTTT. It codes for CASSEDRGGNTIYF.

CDR3 residues: CASRDSGGANTGELFF. The CDR3 nucleotides are TGTGCCAGCAGAGATAGCGGGGGCGCGAACACCGGGGAGCTGTTTTTT. V gene TRBV6-6 combines with J gene TRBJ2-2; 9 nucleotides align to TRBD2. The V segment lost 6 bases and the J segment 0 bases; nucleotides outside the gene matches: 5. CDR1 and CDR2 from the germline V gene are MNHNY and SVGAGI (reference sequence). This CDR3 spans 16 amino acids.

CDR3 sequence reads: CASTYRELGYTF. CDR3 nucleotide sequence: TGCGCCAGCACTTACAGGGAGCTTGGCTACACCTTC. V is TRBV5-1 and J is TRBJ1-2, with D maybe TRBD1 (6 bases). The CDR3 runs to 12 residues. Germline V lookup: CDR1 SGHRS, CDR2 YFSETQ. V lost 6 bases to trimming and J lost 7 bases, with 13 bases between them.

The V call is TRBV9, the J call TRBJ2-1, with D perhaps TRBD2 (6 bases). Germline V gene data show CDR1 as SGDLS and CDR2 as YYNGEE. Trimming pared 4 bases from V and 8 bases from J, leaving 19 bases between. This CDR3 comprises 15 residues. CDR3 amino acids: CASSPRRDPRDEQFF. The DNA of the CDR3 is TGTGCCAGCAGCCCCCGGAGGGACCCGAGGGATGAGCAGTTCTTC.

The CDR3 DNA follows: TGTGCCAGCAGCCAAGGCGGGGGAACCGGGGAGCTGTTTTTT. It codes for CASSQGGGTGELFF. J is TRBJ2-2 and V is TRBV3-1 (or the pseudogene TRBV3-2); 7 nucleotides line up with TRBD2. With V trimmed by 1 base and J by 5 bases, 1 base remained unmatched. Germline V gene lookup returns CDR1 LGHDT and CDR2 YNNKEL (reference sequence). The CDR3 sequence is 14 residues long.

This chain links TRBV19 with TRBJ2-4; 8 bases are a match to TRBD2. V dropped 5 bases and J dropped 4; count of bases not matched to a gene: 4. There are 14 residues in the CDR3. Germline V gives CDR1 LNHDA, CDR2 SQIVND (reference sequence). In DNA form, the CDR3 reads TGTGCCAGTAGTGTCGGGGGGGGAAAAAACATTCAGTACTTC. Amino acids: CASSVGGGKNIQYF.

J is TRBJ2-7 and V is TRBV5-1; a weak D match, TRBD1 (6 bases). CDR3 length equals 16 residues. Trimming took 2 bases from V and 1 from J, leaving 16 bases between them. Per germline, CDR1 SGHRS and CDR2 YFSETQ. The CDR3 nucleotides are TGCGCCAGCAGCTTAAAAGGGGGTCAGGCATCCTACGAGCAGTACTTC. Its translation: CASSLKGGQASYEQYF.

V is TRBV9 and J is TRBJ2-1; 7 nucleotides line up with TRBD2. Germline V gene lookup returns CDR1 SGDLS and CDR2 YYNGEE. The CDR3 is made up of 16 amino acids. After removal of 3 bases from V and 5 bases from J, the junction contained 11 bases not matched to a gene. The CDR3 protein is CASSGTSPRGNNEQFF. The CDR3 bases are TGTGCCAGCAGCGGGACTAGTCCCCGGGGGAACAATGAGCAGTTCTTC.

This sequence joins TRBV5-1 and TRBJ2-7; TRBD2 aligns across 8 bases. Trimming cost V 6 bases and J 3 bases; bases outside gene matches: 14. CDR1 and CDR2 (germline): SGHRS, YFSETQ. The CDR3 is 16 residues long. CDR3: CASTNRGGPPVYEQYF. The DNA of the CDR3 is TGCGCCAGCACGAATCGCGGGGGGCCCCCTGTCTACGAGCAGTACTTC.

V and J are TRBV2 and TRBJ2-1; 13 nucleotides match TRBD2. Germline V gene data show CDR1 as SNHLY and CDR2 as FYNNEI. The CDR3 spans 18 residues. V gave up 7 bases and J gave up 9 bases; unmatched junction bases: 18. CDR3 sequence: CASNGLAGVRTTGGEQFF. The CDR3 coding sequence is TGTGCCAGCAACGGACTAGCGGGAGTAAGAACGACCGGGGGTGAGCAGTTCTTC. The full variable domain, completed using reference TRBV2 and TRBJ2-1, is EPEVTQTPSHQVTQMGQEVILRCVPISNHLYFYWYRQILGQKVEFLVSFYNNEISEKSEIFDDQFSVERPDGSNFTLKIRSTKLEDSAMYFCASNGLAGVRTTGGEQFFGPGTRLTVL.

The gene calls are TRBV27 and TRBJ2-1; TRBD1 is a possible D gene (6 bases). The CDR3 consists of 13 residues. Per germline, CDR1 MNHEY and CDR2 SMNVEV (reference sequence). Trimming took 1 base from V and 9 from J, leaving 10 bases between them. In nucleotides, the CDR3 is TGTGCCAGCAGTTTATTAGGGGGTCCTGAGCAGTTCTTC. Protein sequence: CASSLLGGPEQFF.

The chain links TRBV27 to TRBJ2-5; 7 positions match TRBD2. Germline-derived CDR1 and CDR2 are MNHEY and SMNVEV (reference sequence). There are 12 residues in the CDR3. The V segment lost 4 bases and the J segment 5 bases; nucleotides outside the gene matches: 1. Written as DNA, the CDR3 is TGTGCCAGCAGTTCCGGGGGGGAGACCCAGTACTTC. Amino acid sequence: CASSSGGETQYF.

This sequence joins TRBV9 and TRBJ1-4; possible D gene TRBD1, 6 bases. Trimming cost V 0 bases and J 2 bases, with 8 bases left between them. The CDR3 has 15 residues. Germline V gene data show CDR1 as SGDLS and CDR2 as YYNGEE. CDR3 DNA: TGTGCCAGCAGCGTAGCTGGACAGACTAATGAAAAACTGTTTTTT. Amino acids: CASSVAGQTNEKLFF.

The CDR3 region is CASSWDSSYEQYF. The CDR3 DNA is TGCGCCAGCAGCTGGGACAGTTCCTACGAGCAGTACTTC. The chain is built from TRBV5-1 and TRBJ2-7, with 7 nucleotides matching TRBD1. The CDR3 consists of 13 residues. CDR1 is SGHRS, CDR2 YFSETQ, per germline. After removal of 3 bases from V and 1 base from J, the junction contained 1 base not matched to a gene.